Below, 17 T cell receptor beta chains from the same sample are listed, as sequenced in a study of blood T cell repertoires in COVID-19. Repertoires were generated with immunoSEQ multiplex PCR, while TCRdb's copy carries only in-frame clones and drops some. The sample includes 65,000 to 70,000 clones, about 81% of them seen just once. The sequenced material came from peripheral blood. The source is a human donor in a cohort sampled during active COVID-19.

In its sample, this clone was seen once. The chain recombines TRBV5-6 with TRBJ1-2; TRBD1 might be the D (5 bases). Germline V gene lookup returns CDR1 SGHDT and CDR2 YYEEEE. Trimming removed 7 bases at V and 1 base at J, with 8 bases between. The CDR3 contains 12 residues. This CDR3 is CASLGHNYGYTF. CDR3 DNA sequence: TGTGCCAGCCTTGGACATAACTATGGCTACACCTTC.

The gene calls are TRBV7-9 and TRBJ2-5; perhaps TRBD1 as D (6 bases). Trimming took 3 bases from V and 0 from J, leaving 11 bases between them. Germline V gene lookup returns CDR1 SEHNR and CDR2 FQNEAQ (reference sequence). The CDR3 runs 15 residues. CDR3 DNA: TGTGCCAGCAGCTTGACAGGACATAACCAAGAGACCCAGTACTTC. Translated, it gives CASSLTGHNQETQYF.

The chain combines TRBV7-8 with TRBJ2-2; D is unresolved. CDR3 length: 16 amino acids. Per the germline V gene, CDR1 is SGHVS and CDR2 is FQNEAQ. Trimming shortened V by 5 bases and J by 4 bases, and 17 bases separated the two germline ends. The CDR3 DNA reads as TGTGCCAGCAGCCCCTCAGACGCAGGTGGCACCGGGGAGCTGTTTTTT. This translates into CASSPSDAGGTGELFF.

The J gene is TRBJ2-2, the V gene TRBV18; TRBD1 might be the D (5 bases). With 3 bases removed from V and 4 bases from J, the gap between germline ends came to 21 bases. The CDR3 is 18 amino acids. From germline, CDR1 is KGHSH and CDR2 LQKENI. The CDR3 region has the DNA TGTGCCAGCTCACCCCAACCGCCTCAGGGTGGGGTCACCGGGGAGCTGTTTTTT. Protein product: CASSPQPPQGGVTGELFF.

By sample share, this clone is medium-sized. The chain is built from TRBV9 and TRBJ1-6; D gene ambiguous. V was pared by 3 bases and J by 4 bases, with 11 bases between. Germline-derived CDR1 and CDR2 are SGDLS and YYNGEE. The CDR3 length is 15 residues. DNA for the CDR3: TGTGCCAGCAGCGCTGAGGGTCAGTATAATTCACCCCTCCACTTT. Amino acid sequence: CASSAEGQYNSPLHF.

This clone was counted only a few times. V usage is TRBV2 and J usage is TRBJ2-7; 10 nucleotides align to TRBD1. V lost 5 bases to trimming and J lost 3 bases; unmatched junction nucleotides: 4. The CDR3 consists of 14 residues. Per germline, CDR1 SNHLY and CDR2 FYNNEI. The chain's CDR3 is CASSPGQGIYEQYF. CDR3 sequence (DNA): TGTGCCAGCAGTCCGGGACAGGGGATCTACGAGCAGTACTTC.

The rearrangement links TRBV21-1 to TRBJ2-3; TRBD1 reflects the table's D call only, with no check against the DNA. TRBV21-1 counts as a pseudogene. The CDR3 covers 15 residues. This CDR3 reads CARTTGGVQGETQYF. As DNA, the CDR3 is TGTGCCAGGACGACAGGGGGAGTTCAGGGGGAAACGCAGTATTTT.

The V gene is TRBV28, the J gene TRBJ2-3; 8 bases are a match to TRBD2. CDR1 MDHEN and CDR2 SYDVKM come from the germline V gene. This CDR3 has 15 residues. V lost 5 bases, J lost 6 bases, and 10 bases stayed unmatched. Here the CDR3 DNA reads TGTGCCAGCAGTAAGACGGGGACTAGAGCTGATACGCAGTATTTT. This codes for CASSKTGTRADTQYF.

CDR3 DNA sequence: TGTGCCAGCATCCGGACAGGCAACACTGAAGCTTTCTTT. This codes for CASIRTGNTEAFF. The chain links TRBV2 to TRBJ1-1, with 7 bases identical to TRBD1. Germline V CDR1 and CDR2: SNHLY, FYNNEI. The CDR3 runs to 13 residues. V was pared by 7 bases and J by 2 bases, with 4 bases of the junction left unmatched.

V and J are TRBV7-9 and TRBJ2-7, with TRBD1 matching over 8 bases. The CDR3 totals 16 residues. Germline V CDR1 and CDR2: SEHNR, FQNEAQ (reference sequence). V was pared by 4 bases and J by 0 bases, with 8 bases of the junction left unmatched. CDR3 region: CASSSGTGPSSYEQYF. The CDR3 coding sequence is TGTGCCAGCAGCTCCGGGACAGGTCCGAGCTCCTACGAGCAGTACTTC.

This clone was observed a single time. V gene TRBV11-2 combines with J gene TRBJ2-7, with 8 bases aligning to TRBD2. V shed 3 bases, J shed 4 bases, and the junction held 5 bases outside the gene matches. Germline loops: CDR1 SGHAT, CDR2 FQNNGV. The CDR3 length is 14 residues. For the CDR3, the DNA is TGTGCCAGCAGCTTGAGCGGGAGCGTTTACGAGCAGTACTTC. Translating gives CASSLSGSVYEQYF.

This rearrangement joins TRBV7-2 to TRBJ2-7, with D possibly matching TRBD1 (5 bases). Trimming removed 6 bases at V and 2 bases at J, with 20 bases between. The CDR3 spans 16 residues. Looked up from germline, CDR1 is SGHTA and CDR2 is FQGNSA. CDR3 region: CASSPQAVTAAYEQYF. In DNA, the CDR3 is TGTGCCAGCAGTCCTCAAGCTGTGACAGCAGCCTACGAGCAGTACTTC.

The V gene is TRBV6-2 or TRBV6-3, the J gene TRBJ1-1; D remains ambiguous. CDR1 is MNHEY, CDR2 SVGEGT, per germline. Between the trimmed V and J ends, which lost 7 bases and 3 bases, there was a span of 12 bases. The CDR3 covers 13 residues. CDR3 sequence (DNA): TGTGCCAGCATCCCGTCCCGGGACACTGAAGCTTTCTTT. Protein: CASIPSRDTEAFF.

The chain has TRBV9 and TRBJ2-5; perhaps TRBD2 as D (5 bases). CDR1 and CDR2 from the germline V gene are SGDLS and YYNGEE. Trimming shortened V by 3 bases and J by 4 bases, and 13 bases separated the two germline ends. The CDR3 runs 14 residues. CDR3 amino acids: CASSASGQVETQYF. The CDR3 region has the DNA TGTGCCAGCAGCGCCAGCGGTCAGGTAGAGACCCAGTACTTC.

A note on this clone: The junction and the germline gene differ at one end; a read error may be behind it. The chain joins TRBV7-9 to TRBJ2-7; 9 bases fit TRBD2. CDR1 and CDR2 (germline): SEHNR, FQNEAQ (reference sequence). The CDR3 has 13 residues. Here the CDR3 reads CASTLAGADEQYF. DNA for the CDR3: TGTGCCAGCACCTTAGCGGGAGCGGATGAGCAGTACTTC.

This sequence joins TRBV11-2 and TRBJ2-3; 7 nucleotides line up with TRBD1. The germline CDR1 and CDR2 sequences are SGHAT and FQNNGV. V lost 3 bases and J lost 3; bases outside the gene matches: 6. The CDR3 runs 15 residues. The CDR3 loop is CASSLDRTRTDTQYF. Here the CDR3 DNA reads TGTGCCAGCAGCTTGGACAGGACGCGTACAGATACGCAGTATTTT.

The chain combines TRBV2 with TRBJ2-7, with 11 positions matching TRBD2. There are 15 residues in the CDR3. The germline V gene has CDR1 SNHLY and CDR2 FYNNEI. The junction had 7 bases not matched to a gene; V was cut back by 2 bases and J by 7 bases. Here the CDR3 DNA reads TGTGCCAGCAGTGAAAACCTAGCGGGAGGCAAGGAGCAGTACTTC. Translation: CASSENLAGGKEQYF.